This record covers a single T cell receptor (beta chain). Trimming stripped 3 bases from V and 0 bases from J, with 13 bases between. Germline CDR1 and CDR2: SEHNR and FQNEAQ (reference sequence). This CDR3 spans 16 amino acids. This record comes from a study of early T cells in non-severe SARS-CoV-2 infection. Study context: Chains were unpaired, as sequencing was done on bulk RNA from unsorted whole blood.

The protocol attached unique molecular identifiers to individual cDNA molecules. A single record per CDR3 protein comes from TCRdb applying MiXCR to the 5' RACE reads. The table records some 71,000 distinct CDR3 sequences, 9% to 10% of them present only once. This sequence joins TRBV7-9 and TRBJ2-3, with D perhaps matching TRBD1 (6 bases). The source is an adult who was a healthcare worker with PCR-confirmed SARS-CoV-2 infection or an uninfected control (not recorded which). The sequencing used whole blood, collected at baseline. This chain's CDR3 is CASSFSGAQSTDTQYF. The CDR3 nucleotides read TGTGCCAGCAGCTTTTCAGGGGCCCAAAGCACAGATACGCAGTATTTT.